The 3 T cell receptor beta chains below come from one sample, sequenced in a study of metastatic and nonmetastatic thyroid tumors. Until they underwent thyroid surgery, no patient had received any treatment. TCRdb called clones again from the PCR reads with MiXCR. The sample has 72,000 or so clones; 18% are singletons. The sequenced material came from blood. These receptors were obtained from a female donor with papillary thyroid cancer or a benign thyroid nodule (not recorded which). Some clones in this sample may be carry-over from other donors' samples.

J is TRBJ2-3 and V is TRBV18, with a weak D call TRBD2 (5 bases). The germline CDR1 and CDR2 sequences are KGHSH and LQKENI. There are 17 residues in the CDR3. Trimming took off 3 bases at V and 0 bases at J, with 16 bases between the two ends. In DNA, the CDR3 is TGTGCCAGCTCACCTCTTATCGGGGAAACTAGCACAGATACGCAGTATTTT. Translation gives CASSPLIGETSTDTQYF.

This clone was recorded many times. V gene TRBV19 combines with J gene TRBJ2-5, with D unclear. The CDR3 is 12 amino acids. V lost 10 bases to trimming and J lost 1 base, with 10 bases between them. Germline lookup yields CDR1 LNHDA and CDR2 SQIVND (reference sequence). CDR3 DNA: TGTGCCACCCCAGCGTGCCAAGAGACCCAGTACTTC. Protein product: CATPACQETQYF. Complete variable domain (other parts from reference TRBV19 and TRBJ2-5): DGGITQSPKYLFRKEGQNVTLSCEQNLNHDAMYWYRQDPGQGLRLIYYSQIVNDFQKGDIAEGYSVSREKKESFPLTVTSAQKNPTAFYLCATPACQETQYFGPGTRLLVL.

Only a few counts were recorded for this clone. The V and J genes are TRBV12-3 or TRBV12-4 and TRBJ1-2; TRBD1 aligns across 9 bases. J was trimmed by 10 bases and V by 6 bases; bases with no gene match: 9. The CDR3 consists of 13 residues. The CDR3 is CASRTGQGYTYTF. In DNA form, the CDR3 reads TGTGCCAGCAGAACGGGACAGGGTTATACCTACACCTTC.